One and the same sample provided the 22 T cell receptor beta chains below, sequenced in a study of blood T cell repertoires in COVID-19. The assay was immunoSEQ multiplex PCR, and TCRdb's table has in-frame clones only and misses some. The table has about 270,000 clones, about 88% seen once. The sample comprised PBMCs or T cells enriched from blood (not recorded which). The origin of the receptors is a woman aged 50 to 60 who had recovered from COVID-19.

This clone was recorded a few times. The rearrangement links TRBV15 to TRBJ2-6; the D is unclear. V shed 0 bases and J shed 0 bases, with 9 bases lying between them. CDR3 size: 17 residues. From germline, CDR1 is LNHNV and CDR2 YYDKDF (reference sequence). The CDR3 region is CATSRDLGFSGANVLTF. The CDR3 region has the DNA TGTGCCACCAGCAGAGATCTCGGTTTCTCTGGGGCCAACGTCCTGACTTTC.

This chain uses TRBV28 with TRBJ2-7, with D possibly being TRBD1 (7 bases). This CDR3 is 14 amino acids long. Trimming shortened V by 5 bases and J by 1 base, and 12 bases separated the two germline ends. Germline V lookup: CDR1 MDHEN, CDR2 SYDVKM. The CDR3 DNA follows: TGTGCCAGCAGTCCGCAGGGGGGATCCTACGAGCAGTACTTC. Amino acids: CASSPQGGSYEQYF.

The V and J genes are TRBV6-2 or TRBV6-3 and TRBJ2-7, with D possibly being TRBD2 (5 bases). Germline CDR1 is MNHEY and CDR2 is SVGEGT. Trimming removed 0 bases at V and 2 bases at J, with 29 bases between. CDR3 size: 21 residues. CDR3: CASSYSEMAAGGTRLPYEQYF. The CDR3 DNA sequence: TGTGCCAGCAGTTACTCTGAGATGGCGGCAGGAGGTACGAGACTACCCTACGAGCAGTACTTC.

The rearrangement uses TRBV28 and TRBJ2-7; weak D call: TRBD2 (8 bases). The CDR3 is 16 amino acids. Trimming left V 5 bases short and J 3 bases short, with 20 bases between. Germline CDR1 reads MDHEN; CDR2 reads SYDVKM. For the CDR3, the DNA is TGTGCCAGCAGTATACCGGGACAGCGGGGGATCTACGAGCAGTACTTC. Amino acid sequence: CASSIPGQRGIYEQYF.

The rearrangement links TRBV6-5 to TRBJ2-7, with a tentative D call TRBD2 (6 bases). V gave up 0 bases and J gave up 4 bases, with 10 bases separating them. The CDR3 contains 14 residues. The V gene's germline CDR1 is MNHEY and CDR2 SVGAGI. The CDR3 nucleotides are TGTGCCAGCAGTTACTCCCGGCGGGGATACGAGCAGTACTTC. Translated, it gives CASSYSRRGYEQYF.

This sequence joins TRBV28 and TRBJ2-1; D ambiguous. Germline V gives CDR1 MDHEN, CDR2 SYDVKM. Trimming left V 0 bases short and J 4 bases short, with 4 bases between. CDR3 length: 13 residues. CDR3 in DNA: TGTGCCAGCAGTTTATGGTCTTACAATGAGCAGTTCTTC. The encoded protein is CASSLWSYNEQFF.

V and J are TRBV6-6 and TRBJ2-1, with D hard to call. This CDR3 is 11 amino acids long. CDR1 MNHNY and CDR2 SVGAGI come from the germline V gene (reference sequence). Trimming took 11 bases from V and 0 from J, leaving 5 bases between them. CDR3 in DNA: TGTGCCGCCGGCTCCTACAATGAGCAGTTCTTC. Protein: CAAGSYNEQFF.

The chain has TRBV15 and TRBJ1-5; 7 bases map to TRBD1. V trimming: 0 bases; J trimming: 6 bases; junction bases outside the gene matches: 11. CDR1 is LNHNV, CDR2 YYDKDF, per germline (reference sequence). The CDR3 consists of 17 residues. The CDR3 loop reads CATSRDSVARGSQPQHF. CDR3 nucleotides: TGTGCCACCAGCAGAGATTCGGTGGCCAGGGGGAGTCAGCCCCAGCATTTT.

In its sample, this clone was seen a few times. V and J are TRBV6-5 and TRBJ1-1; 8 bases are shared with TRBD1. V trimming: 2 bases; J trimming: 1 base; junction bases outside the gene matches: 3. This CDR3 is 15 amino acids long. Per the germline V gene, CDR1 is MNHEY and CDR2 is SVGAGI. CDR3 protein: CASSYHRGGNTEAFF. The CDR3 bases are TGTGCCAGCAGTTACCACAGGGGGGGGAACACTGAAGCTTTCTTT.

V is TRBV6-1 and J is TRBJ1-6, with 7 bases matching TRBD1. There are 17 residues in the CDR3. Per the germline V gene, CDR1 is MNHNS and CDR2 is SASEGT. After removal of 3 bases from V and 3 bases from J, the junction contained 8 bases not matched to a gene. Here the CDR3 DNA reads TGTGCCAGCAGTGATTCGATAGGGGGCAGCTATAATTCACCCCTCCACTTT. It specifies CASSDSIGGSYNSPLHF.

A note on this clone: The sample holds other DNA sequences that translate to the same CDR3. The rearrangement uses TRBV28 and TRBJ1-1; D unresolved. CDR1 and CDR2 (germline): MDHEN, SYDVKM. The CDR3 has 14 amino acids. V lost 3 bases and J lost 0, with 8 bases in between. The CDR3 here is CASSLEQLNTEAFF. The DNA of the CDR3 is TGTGCCAGCAGTTTGGAACAGCTGAACACTGAAGCTTTCTTT.

The chain links TRBV7-2 to TRBJ2-7; 7 positions match TRBD1. The CDR3 runs to 13 residues. Looked up from germline, CDR1 is SGHTA and CDR2 is FQGNSA. V dropped 1 base and J dropped 6; count of bases not matched to a gene: 3. The CDR3 DNA reads TGTGCCAGCAGCTTAGTAGCAGGGGGCGAGCAGTACTTC. Its protein is CASSLVAGGEQYF.

The chain carries TRBV7-9 and TRBJ1-1; no definite D call. Trimming pared 3 bases from V and 1 base from J, leaving 9 bases between. CDR1 and CDR2 from the germline V gene are SEHNR and FQNEAQ (reference sequence). The CDR3 sequence is 14 residues long. CDR3: CASSFNGGNTEAFF. In DNA form, the CDR3 reads TGTGCCAGCAGCTTTAACGGTGGGAACACTGAAGCTTTCTTT.

The chain uses TRBV18 and TRBJ2-2; TRBD1 is a possible D gene (5 bases). V was shortened by 3 bases and J by 2 bases, with 13 bases between the two germline ends. CDR1 KGHSH and CDR2 LQKENI come from the germline V gene. This CDR3 contains 16 residues. The CDR3 DNA reads as TGTGCCAGCTCACCTTCGACAGTACCCAACACCGGGGAGCTGTTTTTT. Residues: CASSPSTVPNTGELFF.

The chain has TRBV5-4 and TRBJ2-5; 8 bases map to TRBD1. The CDR3 covers 16 residues. The J segment lost 2 bases and the V segment lost 7 bases, leaving 13 bases of the junction unmatched. Germline CDR1 and CDR2: SGHNT and YYREEE (reference sequence). The CDR3 reads CASALGDRIQQETQYF. CDR3 sequence (DNA): TGTGCCAGCGCCCTGGGGGACAGGATCCAACAAGAGACCCAGTACTTC.

This clone was seen more than once but under ten times. The chain joins TRBV14 to TRBJ1-1; D remains unclear. V shed 2 bases and J shed 8 bases, with 12 bases lying between them. This CDR3 spans 13 amino acids. Germline values: CDR1 SGHDN, CDR2 FVKESK. For the CDR3, the DNA is TGTGCCAGCAGCCAATACCCGCCACGGGAAGCTTTCTTT. Protein: CASSQYPPREAFF. Filled out from reference TRBV14 and TRBJ1-1, the complete variable domain reads EAGVTQFPSHSVIEKGQTVTLRCDPISGHDNLYWYRRVMGKEIKFLLHFVKESKQDESGMPNNRFLAERTGGTYSTLKVQPAELEDSGVYFCASSQYPPREAFFGQGTRLTVV.

This clone was counted between two and nine times. The chain links TRBV6-4 to TRBJ1-2; maybe TRBD1 (5 bases). This CDR3 spans 14 amino acids. V was cut by 4 bases and J by 8 bases, with 17 bases left in between. The germline CDR1 and CDR2 sequences are MRHNA and SNTAGT. CDR3 region: CASSARAGAEGYTF. The DNA for the CDR3 is TGTGCCAGCAGTGCCCGAGCTGGGGCGGAGGGCTACACCTTC.

The chain joins TRBV28 to TRBJ2-7, with 11 bases lining up with TRBD2. V trimming: 6 bases; J trimming: 2 bases; junction bases outside the gene matches: 6. CDR3 length equals 15 residues. Germline V lookup: CDR1 MDHEN, CDR2 SYDVKM. In DNA form, the CDR3 reads TGTGCCAGCAGCCCGGGACTAGCGGCCGCCTACGAGCAGTACTTC. Its protein product is CASSPGLAAAYEQYF.

V and J are TRBV30 and TRBJ1-1; possibly TRBD1 for D (6 bases). The CDR3 covers 13 residues. Germline V gives CDR1 GTSNPN, CDR2 SVGIG (reference sequence). Trimming took off 1 base at V and 2 bases at J, with 8 bases between the two ends. CDR3 DNA: TGTGCCTGGAGTGGACAGGCTAACACTGAAGCTTTCTTT. Amino acids: CAWSGQANTEAFF.

This chain uses TRBV2 with TRBJ1-5; no firm D call. From germline, CDR1 is SNHLY and CDR2 FYNNEI. V dropped 3 bases and J dropped 3 bases, with 9 bases sitting between them. The CDR3 contains 14 residues. The CDR3 coding sequence is TGTGCCAGCAGTGAGGGAGGCCACAATCAGCCCCAGCATTTT. Amino acid sequence: CASSEGGHNQPQHF.

The rearrangement joins TRBV30 to TRBJ2-7; a weak D match, TRBD2 (5 bases). This CDR3 is built from 13 residues. Trimming took off 2 bases at V and 7 bases at J, with 15 bases between the two ends. CDR1 is GTSNPN and CDR2 is SVGIG in the germline V gene (reference sequence). Here the CDR3 reads CAWSPGERMEQYF. The CDR3 region has the DNA TGTGCCTGGAGTCCCGGGGAGCGCATGGAGCAGTACTTC.

The V call is TRBV20-1, the J call TRBJ1-1; 7 bases are a match to TRBD1. In germline, CDR1 is DFQATT, CDR2 SNEGSKA (reference sequence). Losses at the gene ends were 3 bases for V and 3 bases for J; bases not matched to a gene: 13. This CDR3 is built from 16 residues. CDR3 region: CSASSPTGRVYTEAFF. The CDR3 DNA follows: TGCAGTGCTAGTTCTCCGACAGGGAGAGTCTACACTGAAGCTTTCTTT.